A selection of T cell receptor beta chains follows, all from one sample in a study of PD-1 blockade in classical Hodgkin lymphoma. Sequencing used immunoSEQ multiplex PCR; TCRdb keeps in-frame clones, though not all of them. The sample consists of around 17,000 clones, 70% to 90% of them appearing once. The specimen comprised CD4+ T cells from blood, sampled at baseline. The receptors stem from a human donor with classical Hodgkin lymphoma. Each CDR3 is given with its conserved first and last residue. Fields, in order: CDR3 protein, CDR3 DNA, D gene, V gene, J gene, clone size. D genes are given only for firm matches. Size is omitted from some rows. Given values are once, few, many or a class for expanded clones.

cdr3_aa: CASSLNSLWAGNTIYF
cdr3_nt: TGTGCCAGCAGCTTAAATAGTCTATGGGCTGGAAACACCATATATTTT
d_call: .
v_call: TRBV11-2
j_call: TRBJ1-3
clone_size: .

cdr3_aa: CASSPLGSRGEKLFF
cdr3_nt: TGTGCCAGCAGTCCCCTAGGGAGTCGAGGGGAAAAACTGTTTTTT
d_call: .
v_call: TRBV6-6
j_call: TRBJ1-4
clone_size: .

cdr3_aa: CASSIWWDRVNEAFF
cdr3_nt: TGTGCCAGTAGTATTTGGTGGGACAGGGTCAATGAAGCTTTCTTT
d_call: TRBD1
v_call: TRBV19
j_call: TRBJ1-1
clone_size: .

cdr3_aa: CAISLAGGGTDTQYF
cdr3_nt: TGTGCCATCAGTCTTGCCGGGGGCGGCACAGATACGCAGTATTTT
d_call: .
v_call: TRBV10-3
j_call: TRBJ2-3
clone_size: .

cdr3_aa: CASSLEPGQGAGYGYTF
cdr3_nt: TGTGCCAGCAGCTTAGAACCGGGACAGGGGGCGGGCTATGGCTACACCTTC
d_call: TRBD1
v_call: TRBV7-6
j_call: TRBJ1-2
clone_size: .

cdr3_aa: CASSWRTTSGIRELFF
cdr3_nt: TGCGCCAGCAGCTGGAGGACGACTAGCGGGATCCGGGAGCTGTTTTTT
d_call: TRBD2
v_call: TRBV5-1
j_call: TRBJ2-2
clone_size: once

cdr3_aa: CASSLREEGTDTQYF
cdr3_nt: TGTGCCAGCAGTCTCAGGGAGGAGGGCACAGATACGCAGTATTTT
d_call: .
v_call: TRBV6-5
j_call: TRBJ2-3
clone_size: .

cdr3_aa: CASSPRGGPYNEQFF
cdr3_nt: TGTGCCAGCAGCCCCAGGGGAGGTCCCTACAATGAGCAGTTCTTC
d_call: .
v_call: TRBV7-2
j_call: TRBJ2-1
clone_size: .

cdr3_aa: CASSFDQGSYEQYF
cdr3_nt: TGTGCCAGCAGCTTTGATCAGGGATCCTACGAGCAGTACTTC
d_call: .
v_call: TRBV5-4
j_call: TRBJ2-7
clone_size: .

cdr3_aa: CSVYTGSSYEQYF
cdr3_nt: TGCAGCGTTTACACAGGGTCCTCCTACGAGCAGTACTTC
d_call: .
v_call: TRBV29-1
j_call: TRBJ2-7
clone_size: .

cdr3_aa: CASSLAGEDTQYF
cdr3_nt: TGTGCCAGCAGCTTAGCGGGGGAAGATACGCAGTATTTT
d_call: TRBD2
v_call: TRBV5-5
j_call: TRBJ2-3
clone_size: .

cdr3_aa: CASSSTGDGHEQYF
cdr3_nt: TGTGCCAGCAGTTCAACAGGGGACGGCCACGAGCAGTACTTC
d_call: TRBD1
v_call: TRBV6-6
j_call: TRBJ2-7
clone_size: .

cdr3_aa: CASSILAGSGNEQFF
cdr3_nt: TGTGCCAGTAGTATATTGGCGGGTTCTGGGAATGAGCAGTTCTTC
d_call: .
v_call: TRBV19
j_call: TRBJ2-1
clone_size: .

cdr3_aa: CASSLGTGRQETQYF
cdr3_nt: TGCGCCAGCAGCCTAGGGACAGGGCGTCAAGAGACCCAGTACTTC
d_call: TRBD1
v_call: TRBV5-1
j_call: TRBJ2-5
clone_size: .